This TCR beta chain was identified in a study of OX40 agonist ivuxolimab in advanced cancers. Study at large: Each dose-escalation patient presented with hepatocellular carcinoma, melanoma, renal cell or head and neck cancer. A partial response was reached by three patients: one with hepatocellular carcinoma and two with cutaneous melanoma.

Sequenced by immunoSEQ multiplex PCR; TCRdb stores in-frame clones only, minus some. The table has tens of thousands of clones, more than 85% seen once. Germline V lookup: CDR1 KGHSH, CDR2 LQKENI. Trimming took 2 bases from V and 3 from J, leaving 8 bases between them. The CDR3 runs to 14 residues. This clonotype originated in an adult with an advanced solid tumor such as melanoma, head and neck, liver or kidney cancer. The chain links TRBV18 to TRBJ2-1; D unclear. This sample comprised CD4+ or CD8+ T cells sorted from blood, obtained in a trial of the OX40 agonist ivuxolimab. The CDR3 nucleotides are TGTGCCAGCTCACCAACTGCCCTCTACAATGAGCAGTTCTTC. Protein: CASSPTALYNEQFF.